This entry is about one T cell receptor beta chain. In TCRdb, the RACE reads were re-called with MiXCR into one record per CDR3 protein. The sample includes around 260,000 distinct CDR3 sequences, about 9% of them seen just once. As to time point: pre-sensitization, week 0. Documented treatment: therapeutic diphenylcyclopropenone sensitization with weekly scalp DPC. The data originate from a study of human T cells and chemical hapten exposure. V lost 0 bases, J lost 10 bases, and 8 bases lay in between. The CDR3 spans 12 residues. Germline V CDR1 and CDR2: SGHTA, FQGNSA. This specimen consisted of whole blood, obtained in connection with sensitization to the hapten diphenylcyclopropenone (DPC). The TCR comes from a woman in her forties with alopecia areata. Some clones in this sample may be carry-over from other donors' samples. The chain carries TRBV7-2 and TRBJ2-3, with D uncertain. CDR3 region: CASSLAGIAQYF. CDR3 sequence (DNA): TGTGCCAGCAGCTTAGCGGGAATAGCGCAGTATTTT.